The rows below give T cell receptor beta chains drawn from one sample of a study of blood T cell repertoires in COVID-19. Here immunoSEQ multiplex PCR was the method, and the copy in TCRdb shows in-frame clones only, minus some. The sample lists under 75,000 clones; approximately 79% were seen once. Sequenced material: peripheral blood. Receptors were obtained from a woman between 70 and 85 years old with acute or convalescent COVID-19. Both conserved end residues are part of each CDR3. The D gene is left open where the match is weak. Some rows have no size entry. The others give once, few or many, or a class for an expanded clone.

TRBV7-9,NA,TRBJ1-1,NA,CASSPIWGGTEAFF,TGTGCCAGCAGCCCCATTTGGGGGGGCACTGAAGCTTTCTTT
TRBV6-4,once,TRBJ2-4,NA,CASRGRTVPKNIQYF,TGTGCCAGCAGGGGACGGACAGTCCCCAAAAACATTCAGTACTTC
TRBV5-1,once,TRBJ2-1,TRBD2,CASSLIAGGGEQFF,TGCGCCAGCAGCTTGATAGCGGGGGGCGGTGAGCAGTTCTTC
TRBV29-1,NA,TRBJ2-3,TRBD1,CSVSRQGSTDTQYF,TGCAGCGTTTCTAGACAGGGTTCTACAGATACGCAGTATTTT
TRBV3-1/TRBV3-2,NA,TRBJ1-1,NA,CASSPEGGRTEAFF,TGTGCCAGCAGCCCGGAGGGGGGGCGAACTGAAGCTTTCTTT
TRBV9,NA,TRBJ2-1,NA,CASSEGAGYNEQFF,TGTGCCAGCAGCGAGGGAGCGGGTTACAATGAGCAGTTCTTC
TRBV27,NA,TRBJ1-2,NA,CASSLLQGMKPYYGYTF,TGTGCCAGCAGTTTGCTCCAGGGAATGAAACCTTACTATGGCTACACCTTC
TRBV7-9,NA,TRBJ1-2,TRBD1,CASSITLDRVNGYTF,TGTGCCAGCAGCATAACATTGGACAGGGTGAATGGCTACACCTTC
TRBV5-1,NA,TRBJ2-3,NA,CASSSQGTDTQYF,TGCGCCAGCAGCTCGCAGGGCACAGATACGCAGTATTTT
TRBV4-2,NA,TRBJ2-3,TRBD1,CASSQDWTGGTQYF,TGTGCCAGCAGCCAGGATTGGACAGGGGGTACGCAGTATTTT
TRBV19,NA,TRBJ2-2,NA,CASSAPVSNTGELFF,TGTGCCAGTAGTGCCCCGGTCTCGAACACCGGGGAGCTGTTTTTT
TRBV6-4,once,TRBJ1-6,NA,CASSDLEVDNSPLHF,TGTGCCAGCAGTGACCTAGAGGTCGATAATTCACCCCTCCACTTT
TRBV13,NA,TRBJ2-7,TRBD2,CASSLVGGGAYEQYF,TGTGCCAGCAGCTTAGTTGGCGGGGGGGCCTACGAGCAGTACTTC
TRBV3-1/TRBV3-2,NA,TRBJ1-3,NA,CASSQVSGTGNTIYF,TGTGCCAGCAGCCAAGTGTCCGGGACTGGAAACACCATATATTTT
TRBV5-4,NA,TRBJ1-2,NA,CASSLVRAGYGYTF,TGTGCCAGCAGCTTGGTTCGGGCGGGCTATGGCTACACCTTC
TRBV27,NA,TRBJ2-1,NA,CASSLTSRGYNEQFF,TGTGCCAGCAGTTTAACCTCTAGAGGCTACAATGAGCAGTTCTTC
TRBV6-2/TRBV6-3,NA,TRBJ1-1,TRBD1,CASSYPTGDHTEAFF,TGTGCCAGCAGTTACCCTACAGGGGATCACACTGAAGCTTTCTTT
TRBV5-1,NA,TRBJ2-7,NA,CASSLGTPGVGEQYF,TGCGCCAGCAGCTTGGGTACTCCAGGGGTCGGCGAGCAGTACTTC
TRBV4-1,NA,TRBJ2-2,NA,CASSHGRAGELFF,TGCGCCAGCAGCCATGGGCGGGCCGGGGAGCTGTTTTTT
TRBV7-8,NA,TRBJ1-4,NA,CASSPRGGRTNEKLFF,TGTGCCAGCAGCCCCCGGGGTGGTAGAACTAATGAAAAACTGTTTTTT
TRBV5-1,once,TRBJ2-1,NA,CASSVAAGTVYNEQFF,TGCGCCAGCAGCGTGGCGGCCGGGACTGTGTACAATGAGCAGTTCTTC
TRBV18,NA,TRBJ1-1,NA,CASSPPGTFDTEAFF,TGTGCCAGCTCACCACCGGGGACTTTTGACACTGAAGCTTTCTTT
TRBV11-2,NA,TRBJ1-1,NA,CASSLDTGPLLTEAFF,TGTGCCAGCAGCTTAGATACAGGGCCCCTGCTCACTGAAGCTTTCTTT
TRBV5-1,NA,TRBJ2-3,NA,CASSIQGGFADTQYF,TGCGCCAGCAGCATACAGGGCGGTTTTGCAGATACGCAGTATTTT
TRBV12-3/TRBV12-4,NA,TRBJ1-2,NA,CASSRTAEGYTF,TGTGCCAGCAGCCGGACAGCGGAGGGCTACACCTTC
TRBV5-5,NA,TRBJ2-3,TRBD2,CASSLHAGGSVYTQYF,TGTGCCAGCAGCTTGCATGCGGGGGGGTCCGTTTATACGCAGTATTTT
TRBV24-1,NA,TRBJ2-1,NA,CATSDPPGVDSYNEQFF,TGTGCCACCAGTGACCCGCCCGGGGTGGACTCCTACAATGAGCAGTTCTTC
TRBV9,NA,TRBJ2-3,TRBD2,CASSWTSGGSDTQYF,TGTGCCAGCAGCTGGACTAGCGGGGGCTCAGATACGCAGTATTTT
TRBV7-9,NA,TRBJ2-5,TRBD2,CASSFVSSGKETQYF,TGTGCCAGCAGCTTTGTATCTAGCGGCAAAGAGACCCAGTACTTC
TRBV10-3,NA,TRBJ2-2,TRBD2,CAISESEIAGGNTGELFF,TGTGCCATCAGTGAGTCGGAAATAGCGGGGGGGAACACCGGGGAGCTGTTTTTT
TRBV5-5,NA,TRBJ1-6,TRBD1,CASSFRTGVNSPLHF,TGTGCCAGCAGCTTCCGGACAGGGGTTAATTCACCCCTCCACTTT
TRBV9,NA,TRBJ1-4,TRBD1,CASSAGSTGRNEKLFF,TGTGCCAGCAGCGCCGGCTCGACAGGGAGGAATGAAAAACTGTTTTTT
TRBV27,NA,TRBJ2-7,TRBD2,CASSSSGTSGGLSYEQYF,TGTGCCAGCAGTTCCTCCGGGACTAGCGGGGGGCTGTCCTACGAGCAGTACTTC
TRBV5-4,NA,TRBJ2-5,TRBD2,CASSLGASGGPNVKTQYF,TGTGCCAGCAGTTTGGGGGCTAGCGGGGGCCCTAACGTGAAGACCCAGTACTTC
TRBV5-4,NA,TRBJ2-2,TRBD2,CASSPLAGVSGELFF,TGTGCCAGCAGCCCCCTAGCGGGGGTGTCCGGGGAGCTGTTTTTT
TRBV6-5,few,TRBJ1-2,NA,CASGKSRGREGGYTF,TGTGCCAGCGGAAAGAGTAGGGGAAGGGAGGGAGGCTACACCTTC
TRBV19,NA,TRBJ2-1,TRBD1,CASNTPGRTGGRQFF,TGTGCCAGTAACACACCGGGGAGGACAGGGGGCCGGCAGTTCTTC
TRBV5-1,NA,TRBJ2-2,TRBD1,CASSARTGGTGELFF,TGCGCCAGCAGCGCCAGGACAGGGGGGACCGGGGAGCTGTTTTTT
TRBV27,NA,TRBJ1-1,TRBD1,CASSLLGWGQKNTEAFF,TGTGCCAGCAGTTTATTGGGTTGGGGACAGAAGAACACTGAAGCTTTCTTT
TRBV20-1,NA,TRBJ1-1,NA,CSASGKDKHTEAFF,TGCAGTGCTAGTGGAAAGGACAAACACACTGAAGCTTTCTTT
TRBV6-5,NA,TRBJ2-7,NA,CASSYLGAIYEQYF,TGTGCCAGCAGTTACCTCGGAGCCATCTACGAGCAGTACTTC
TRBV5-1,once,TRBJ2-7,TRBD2,CASSWVGTRGGSYEQYF,TGCGCCAGCAGCTGGGTGGGGACGCGGGGGGGCTCCTACGAGCAGTACTTC
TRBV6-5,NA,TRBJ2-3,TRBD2,CAAGEITDTQYF,TGTGCCGCGGGGGAGATCACAGATACGCAGTATTTT
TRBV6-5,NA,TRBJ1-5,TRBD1,CASSLGTDHQPQHF,TGTGCCAGCAGTTTAGGGACAGACCATCAGCCCCAGCATTTT
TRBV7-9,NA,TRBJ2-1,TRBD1,CASSRQTGANEQFF,TGTGCCAGCAGCAGACAGACAGGGGCCAATGAGCAGTTCTTC
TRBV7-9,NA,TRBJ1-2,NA,CASSAIGQGLGGYTF,TGTGCCAGCAGCGCTATAGGGCAGGGCCTTGGGGGCTACACCTTC